This entry features one TCR beta chain sequence. Its antigen is not known. This sample was included in a study of T cell responses to AZD1222 COVID-19 vaccine. Study observations and caveats: Most donors were white British and more were female, and clonal diversity was possibly underestimated. Vaccination with two AZD1222 doses was followed by a rise in Spike-specific TCR breadth and depth.

Only in-frame clones appear in the TCRdb table, and some are missing; sequencing was by immunoSEQ multiplex PCR. The table records 130,000 or so clones, 90% of them present only once. The receptor's source is an adult in good health. The sample in question was peripheral blood, obtained on day 0 of AZD1222 vaccination.

CDR3 in amino acids: CATTRRGSYEQYF. Written as DNA, the CDR3 is TGTGCCACGACGCGCAGGGGCTCCTACGAGCAGTACTTC. The chain recombines TRBV6-5 with TRBJ2-7; the D gene is possibly TRBD1 (6 bases). Germline CDR1 is MNHEY and CDR2 is SVGAGI. Between the trimmed V and J ends, which lost 10 bases and 0 bases, there was a span of 13 bases. The CDR3 extends over 13 amino acids.